This T cell receptor (beta chain) appears in the sequencing data of a study of blood T cell repertoires in COVID-19. Study details: Sites in the United States, Italy and Spain provided acute and convalescent COVID-19 samples.

Looked up from germline, CDR1 is LGHNA and CDR2 is YSLEER. This CDR3 is built from 19 residues. The V gene end was trimmed by 2 bases and the J gene end by 0 bases; junction bases not matched to a gene: 9. The data were produced by immunoSEQ multiplex PCR, yet TCRdb's version contains in-frame clones alone and is incomplete. The sample has more than 20,000 clones; roughly 89% are singletons. The sequenced material came from peripheral blood. The receptor comes from a human donor in a cohort sampled during active COVID-19. The chain uses TRBV4-3 and TRBJ2-6; TRBD1 matches at 8 bases. The CDR3 sequence: CASSQFGGQGNSGANVLTF. The CDR3 DNA reads as TGCGCCAGCAGCCAATTTGGTGGACAGGGAAACTCTGGGGCCAACGTCCTGACTTTC.